The table lists the clone carrying this TCR beta chain with many counts. The antigen is undetermined. Amplification of the TCR beta CDR3 regions used RNA transcripts (as template). HTBI primers primed a first-round RT-PCR, and a second-round multiplex PCR followed. TCRdb re-analysed the multiplex PCR reads in MiXCR, keeping a single row per CDR3 protein. Found here are 210,000 or so distinct CDR3 sequences, around 30% of them singletons; the top ten hold approximately 9.6%. The sample originates from a study of Graves' ophthalmopathy and Graves' hyperthyroidism. Study-wide results and caveats: Most thyroid-expanded clonotypes exceeding 0.001 frequency were also found in blood.

Clinicians made diagnoses from clinical symptoms, serum thyroxine, TRAb, thyroid ultrasound and orbital computed tomography. Fresh peripheral blood, roughly 10 ml, was the PBMC source. This TCR came from a man in his fifties with Graves' ophthalmopathy. The sequenced sample consisted of peripheral blood.

This CDR3 reads CASRKTGGNTGELFF. In nucleotides, the CDR3 is TGTGCCAGCAGAAAGACAGGGGGGAACACCGGGGAGCTGTTTTTT. V and J are TRBV7-3 and TRBJ2-2; 9 nucleotides agree with TRBD1. The CDR3 sequence is 15 residues long. Germline V gene lookup returns CDR1 SGHTA and CDR2 FQGTGA. Trimming removed 6 bases from V and 1 base from J; junction bases left unmatched: 3.